Sequencing of this T cell receptor beta chain was carried out in a study of blood T cell repertoires in COVID-19. Study context: The United States, Italy and Spain were the sources of the acute and convalescent COVID-19 samples. T cells, B-cell-depleted T cells, or PBMCs supplied cDNA or gDNA.

The authors' processing: Reference gene primer amplification gave nucleated cell count estimates. Sequencing was performed with immunoSEQ multiplex PCR; in TCRdb, only in-frame clones are kept and a portion is missing. The V and J calls and clone size come from that table; D and trimming were worked out from the DNA. The sample gives about 200,000 clones, about 85% of which show up once; around 5% is in the top ten. V lost 1 base, J lost 4 bases, and 10 bases lay in between. Germline CDR1 and CDR2: MGHDK and SYGVNS. The CDR3 is 14 residues long. The rearrangement links TRBV25-1 to TRBJ2-5; a weak D match, TRBD2 (7 bases). The sample was peripheral blood. The TCR originated in a woman aged 80 or over with acute or convalescent COVID-19. The CDR3 region has the DNA TGTGCCAGCAGTGAATTGGGGGGGGCAGAGACCCAGTACTTC. Its translation is CASSELGGAETQYF.